This TCR beta chain was observed in a study of blood T cell repertoires in COVID-19. Study details: PBMCs, B-cell-depleted T cells, or T cells provided the cDNA or gDNA that made up the material.

Original data processing: The assay estimated nucleated cells by amplifying reference gene primers. Profiling relied on immunoSEQ multiplex PCR, and the TCRdb table lists in-frame clones only, not all of them. V, J and clone size are taken as reported in that table, and D and trimming were inferred from the DNA itself. The sample consists of about 280,000 clones, around nine tenths of them appearing once. V was clipped by 3 bases and J by 7 bases; unmatched bases: 1. The CDR3 extends over 15 amino acids. Germline values: CDR1 KGHSH, CDR2 LQKENI. The rearrangement uses TRBV18 and TRBJ2-1; 15 positions match TRBD2. This sequence originates from a woman aged 40 to 50 who had recovered from COVID-19. Sequencing used PBMCs or T cells enriched from blood (not recorded which). CDR3: CASSPGTSGRNEQFF. The CDR3 region has the DNA TGTGCCAGCTCACCCGGGACTAGCGGGAGGAATGAGCAGTTCTTC.